Below, one T cell receptor beta chain is given with its context. The antigen is unknown. These data come from a study of T cell responses to AZD1222 COVID-19 vaccine. V was cut by 4 bases and J by 5 bases, with 14 bases left in between. Per germline, CDR1 SGHDN and CDR2 FVKESK. The CDR3 loop spans 14 amino acids. Study findings and constraints: Vaccination with two AZD1222 doses was followed by a rise in Spike-specific TCR breadth and depth.

Sequencing used immunoSEQ multiplex PCR; TCRdb keeps in-frame clones, though not all of them. The profile shows some 170,000 clones, approximately 92% of them singletons. The clonotype comes from an adult in good health. This chain links TRBV14 with TRBJ1-1; D is ambiguous. The source was peripheral blood, collected on day 0 of AZD1222 vaccination. The chain's CDR3 is CASSLGRARTEAFF. CDR3 sequence (DNA): TGTGCCAGCAGCCTCGGTAGGGCGAGGACTGAAGCTTTCTTT.